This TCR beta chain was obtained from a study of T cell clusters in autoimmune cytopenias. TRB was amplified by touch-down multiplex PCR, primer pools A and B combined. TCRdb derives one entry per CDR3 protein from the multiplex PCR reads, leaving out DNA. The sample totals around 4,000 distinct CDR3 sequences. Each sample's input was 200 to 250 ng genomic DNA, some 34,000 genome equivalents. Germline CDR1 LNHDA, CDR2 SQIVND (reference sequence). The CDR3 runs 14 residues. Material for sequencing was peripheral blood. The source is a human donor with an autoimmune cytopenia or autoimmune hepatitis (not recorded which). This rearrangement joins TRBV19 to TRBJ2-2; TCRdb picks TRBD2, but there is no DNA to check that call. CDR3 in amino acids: CASSIGTLTGELFF.